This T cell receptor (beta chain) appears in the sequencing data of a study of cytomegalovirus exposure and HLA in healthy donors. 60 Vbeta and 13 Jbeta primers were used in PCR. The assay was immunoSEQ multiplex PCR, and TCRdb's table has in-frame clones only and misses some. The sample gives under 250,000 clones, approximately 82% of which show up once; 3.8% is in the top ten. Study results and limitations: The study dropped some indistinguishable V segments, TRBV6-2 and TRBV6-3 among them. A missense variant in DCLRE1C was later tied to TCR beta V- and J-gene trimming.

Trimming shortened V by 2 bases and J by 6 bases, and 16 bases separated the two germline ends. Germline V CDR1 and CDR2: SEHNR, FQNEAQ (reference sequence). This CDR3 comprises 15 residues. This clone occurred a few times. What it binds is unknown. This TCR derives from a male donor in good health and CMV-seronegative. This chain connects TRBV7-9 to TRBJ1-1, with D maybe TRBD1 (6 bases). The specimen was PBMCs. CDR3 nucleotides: TGTGCCAGCAGCTTATCTACAGGGAGCGGAGCTGAAGCTTTCTTT. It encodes CASSLSTGSGAEAFF.